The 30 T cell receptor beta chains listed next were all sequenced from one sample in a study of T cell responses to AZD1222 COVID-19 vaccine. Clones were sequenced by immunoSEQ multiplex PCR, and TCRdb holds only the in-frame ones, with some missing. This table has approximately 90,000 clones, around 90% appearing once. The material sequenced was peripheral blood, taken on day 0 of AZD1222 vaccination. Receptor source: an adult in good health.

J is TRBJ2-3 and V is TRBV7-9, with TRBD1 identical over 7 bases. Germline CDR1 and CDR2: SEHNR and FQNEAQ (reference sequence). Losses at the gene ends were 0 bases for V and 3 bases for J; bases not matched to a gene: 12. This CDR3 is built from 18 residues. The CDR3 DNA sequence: TGTGCCAGCAGCTTAGCGCCACCCGGCAGGGGGATTACAGATACGCAGTATTTT. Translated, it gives CASSLAPPGRGITDTQYF.

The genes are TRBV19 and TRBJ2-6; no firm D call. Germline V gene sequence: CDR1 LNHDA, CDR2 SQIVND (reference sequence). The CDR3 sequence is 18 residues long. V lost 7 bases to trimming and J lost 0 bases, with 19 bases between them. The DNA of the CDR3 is TGTGCCAGTAATCCCCATCTCGCCCAAGTCTCTGGGGCCAACGTCCTGACTTTC. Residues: CASNPHLAQVSGANVLTF.

CDR3 sequence reads: CASSFKTGLAGQATGELFF. CDR3 bases: TGTGCCAGCAGTTTTAAAACGGGACTAGCGGGACAAGCCACCGGGGAGCTGTTTTTT. The chain has TRBV28 and TRBJ2-2; 13 bases fit TRBD2. Trimming at V came to 3 bases and at J to 4 bases, leaving 11 bases not matched to a gene. This CDR3 is built from 19 residues. CDR1 and CDR2 from the germline V gene are MDHEN and SYDVKM. Filled out from reference TRBV28 and TRBJ2-2, the complete variable domain reads DVKVTQSSRYLVKRTGEKVFLECVQDMDHENMFWYRQDPGLGLRLIYFSYDVKMKEKGDIPEGYSVSREKKERFSLILESASTNQTSMYLCASSFKTGLAGQATGELFFGEGSRLTVL.

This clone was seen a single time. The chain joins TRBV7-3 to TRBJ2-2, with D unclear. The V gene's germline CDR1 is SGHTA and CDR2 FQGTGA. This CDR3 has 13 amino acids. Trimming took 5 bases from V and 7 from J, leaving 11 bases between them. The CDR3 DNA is TGTGCCAGCAGCCCGCAGGACGGCGGGGAGCTGTTTTTT. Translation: CASSPQDGGELFF.

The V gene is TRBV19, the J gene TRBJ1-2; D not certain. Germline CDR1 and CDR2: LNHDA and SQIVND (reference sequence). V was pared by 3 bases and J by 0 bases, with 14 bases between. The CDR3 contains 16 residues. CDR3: CASSMLLDPANYGYTF. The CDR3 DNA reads TGTGCCAGTAGTATGTTGCTTGACCCAGCTAACTATGGCTACACCTTC.

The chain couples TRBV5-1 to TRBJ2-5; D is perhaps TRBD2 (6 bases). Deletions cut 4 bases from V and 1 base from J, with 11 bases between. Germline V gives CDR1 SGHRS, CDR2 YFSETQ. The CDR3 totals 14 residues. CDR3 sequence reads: CASSATGGQETQYF. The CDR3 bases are TGCGCCAGCAGCGCCACCGGGGGCCAAGAGACCCAGTACTTC.

The CDR3 region is CAWSVLGGDTEAFF. For the CDR3, the DNA is TGTGCCTGGAGTGTGTTGGGTGGGGACACTGAAGCTTTCTTT. The chain recombines TRBV30 with TRBJ1-1; D not certain. The germline V and J ends were trimmed by 0 bases and 3 bases, with 11 bases remaining between them. Looked up from germline, CDR1 is GTSNPN and CDR2 is SVGIG (reference sequence). This CDR3 is built from 14 residues.

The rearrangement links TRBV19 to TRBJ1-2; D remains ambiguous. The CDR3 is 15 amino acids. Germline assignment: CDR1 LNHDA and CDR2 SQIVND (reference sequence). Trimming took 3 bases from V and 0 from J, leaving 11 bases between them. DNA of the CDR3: TGTGCCAGTAGTATTGTGACGTACGCTAACTATGGCTACACCTTC. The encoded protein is CASSIVTYANYGYTF.

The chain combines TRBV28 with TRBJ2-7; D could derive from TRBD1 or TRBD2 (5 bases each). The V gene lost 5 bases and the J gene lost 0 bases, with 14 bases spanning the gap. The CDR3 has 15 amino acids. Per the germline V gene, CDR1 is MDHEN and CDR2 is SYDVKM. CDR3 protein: CASSPNRRSSYEQYF. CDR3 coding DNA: TGTGCCAGCAGTCCGAACAGGAGGAGCTCCTACGAGCAGTACTTC.

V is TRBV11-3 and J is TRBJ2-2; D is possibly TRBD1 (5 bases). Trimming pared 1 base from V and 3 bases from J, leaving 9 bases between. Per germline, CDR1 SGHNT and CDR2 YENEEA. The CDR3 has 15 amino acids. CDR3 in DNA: TGTGCCAGCAGCTTAGCGCAGGGTGACACCGGGGAGCTGTTTTTT. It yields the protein CASSLAQGDTGELFF.

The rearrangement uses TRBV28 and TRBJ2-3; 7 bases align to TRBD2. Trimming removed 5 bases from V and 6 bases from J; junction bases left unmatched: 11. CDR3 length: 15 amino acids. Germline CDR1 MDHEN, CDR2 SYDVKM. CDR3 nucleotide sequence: TGTGCCAGCAGTGGGGTCCCGGGAGCGGGGGATACGCAGTATTTT. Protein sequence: CASSGVPGAGDTQYF.

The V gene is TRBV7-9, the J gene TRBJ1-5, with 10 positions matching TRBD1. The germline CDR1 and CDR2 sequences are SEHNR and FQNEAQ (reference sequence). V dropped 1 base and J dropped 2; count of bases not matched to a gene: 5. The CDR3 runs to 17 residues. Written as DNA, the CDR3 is TGTGCCAGCAGCTTAGGGGACAGGGGAAGTGGCAATCAGCCCCAGCATTTT. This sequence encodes CASSLGDRGSGNQPQHF.

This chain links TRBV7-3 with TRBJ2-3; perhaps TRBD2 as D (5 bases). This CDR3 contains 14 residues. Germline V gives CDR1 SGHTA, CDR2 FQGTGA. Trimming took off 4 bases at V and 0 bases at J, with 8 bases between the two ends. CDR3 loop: CASSSGLSTDTQYF. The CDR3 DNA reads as TGTGCCAGCAGCTCCGGACTCAGCACAGATACGCAGTATTTT.

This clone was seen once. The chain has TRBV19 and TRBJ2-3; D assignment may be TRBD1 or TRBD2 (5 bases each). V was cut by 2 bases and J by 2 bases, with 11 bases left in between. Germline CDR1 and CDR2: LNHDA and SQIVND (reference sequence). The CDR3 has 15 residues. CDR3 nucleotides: TGTGCCAGTAGTATACAGGGAGCGGACACAGATACGCAGTATTTT. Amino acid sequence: CASSIQGADTDTQYF.

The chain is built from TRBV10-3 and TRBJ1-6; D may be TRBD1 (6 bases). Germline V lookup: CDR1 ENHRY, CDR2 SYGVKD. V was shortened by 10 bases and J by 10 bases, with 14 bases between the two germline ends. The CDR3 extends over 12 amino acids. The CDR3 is CASGTLESPLHF. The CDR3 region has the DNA TGTGCCAGCGGGACATTAGAGTCACCCCTCCACTTT.

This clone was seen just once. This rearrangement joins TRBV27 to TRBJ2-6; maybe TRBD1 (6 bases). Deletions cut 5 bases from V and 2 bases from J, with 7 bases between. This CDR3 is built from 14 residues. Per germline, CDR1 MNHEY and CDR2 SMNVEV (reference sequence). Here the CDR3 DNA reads TGTGCCAGCAGTCACAGGGCTGGGGCCAACGTCCTGACTTTC. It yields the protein CASSHRAGANVLTF.

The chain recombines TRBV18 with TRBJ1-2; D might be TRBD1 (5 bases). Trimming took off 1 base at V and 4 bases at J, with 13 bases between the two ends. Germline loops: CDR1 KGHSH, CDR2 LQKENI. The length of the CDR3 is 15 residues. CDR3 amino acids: CASSPRDEGSYGYTF. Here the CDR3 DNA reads TGTGCCAGCTCACCACGGGACGAAGGCTCCTATGGCTACACCTTC.

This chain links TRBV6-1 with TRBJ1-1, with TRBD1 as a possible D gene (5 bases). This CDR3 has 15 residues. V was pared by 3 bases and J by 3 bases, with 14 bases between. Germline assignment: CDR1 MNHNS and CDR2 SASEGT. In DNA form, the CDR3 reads TGTGCCAGCAGTGATCCCGGGACCGCTCACACTGAAGCTTTCTTT. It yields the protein CASSDPGTAHTEAFF.

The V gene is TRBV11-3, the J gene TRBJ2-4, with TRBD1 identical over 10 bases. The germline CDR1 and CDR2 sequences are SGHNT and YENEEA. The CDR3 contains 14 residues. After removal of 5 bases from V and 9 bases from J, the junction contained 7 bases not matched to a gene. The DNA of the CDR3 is TGTGCCAGCAGCAACCGGGACAGGGGTGTCATTCAGTACTTC. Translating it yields CASSNRDRGVIQYF.

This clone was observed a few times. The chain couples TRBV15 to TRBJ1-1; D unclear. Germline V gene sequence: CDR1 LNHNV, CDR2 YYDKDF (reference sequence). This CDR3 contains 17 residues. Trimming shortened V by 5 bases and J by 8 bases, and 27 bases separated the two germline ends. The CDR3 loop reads CATSLRAEGTSTYEAFF. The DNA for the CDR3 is TGTGCCACCAGCCTTCGGGCGGAGGGCACATCCACCTACGAAGCTTTCTTT.

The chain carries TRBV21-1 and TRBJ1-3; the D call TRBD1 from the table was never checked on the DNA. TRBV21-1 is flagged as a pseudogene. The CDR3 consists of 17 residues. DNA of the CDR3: TGTGCCAGCAGGCCAAGAAATGGGACAGGGCCTGGAAACACCATATATTTT. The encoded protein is CASRPRNGTGPGNTIYF.

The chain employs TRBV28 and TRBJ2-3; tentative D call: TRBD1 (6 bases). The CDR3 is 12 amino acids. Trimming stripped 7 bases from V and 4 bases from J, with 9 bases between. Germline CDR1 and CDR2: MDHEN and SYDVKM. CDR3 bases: TGTGCCAGCATGGGGGCGGCAGATACGCAGTATTTT. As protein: CASMGAADTQYF.

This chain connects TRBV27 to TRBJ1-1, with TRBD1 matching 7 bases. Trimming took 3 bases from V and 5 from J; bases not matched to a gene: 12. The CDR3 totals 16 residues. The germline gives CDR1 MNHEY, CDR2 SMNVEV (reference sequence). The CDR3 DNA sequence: TGTGCCAGCAGTTTCTTAGGGGGCGCGCGAGAGACTGAAGCTTTCTTT. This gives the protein CASSFLGGARETEAFF.

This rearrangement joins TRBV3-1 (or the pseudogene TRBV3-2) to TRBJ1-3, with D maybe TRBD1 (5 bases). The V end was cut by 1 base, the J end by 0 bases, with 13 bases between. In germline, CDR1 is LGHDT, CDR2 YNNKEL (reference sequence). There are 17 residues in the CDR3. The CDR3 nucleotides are TGTGCCAGCAGCCAAGTTCCGACAGCTTCCTCTGGAAACACCATATATTTT. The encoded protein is CASSQVPTASSGNTIYF.

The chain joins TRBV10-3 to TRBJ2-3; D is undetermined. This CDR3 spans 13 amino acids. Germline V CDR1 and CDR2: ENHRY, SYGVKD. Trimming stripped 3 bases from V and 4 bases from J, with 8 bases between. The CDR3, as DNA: TGTGCCATCAGTGACCTTGGGGCAGATACGCAGTATTTT. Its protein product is CAISDLGADTQYF.

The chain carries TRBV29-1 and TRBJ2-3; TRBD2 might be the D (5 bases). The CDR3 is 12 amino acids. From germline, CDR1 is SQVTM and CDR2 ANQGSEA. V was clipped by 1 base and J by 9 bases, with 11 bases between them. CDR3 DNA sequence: TGCAGCGTTGAAGTGCGAGGGAGAACGCAGTATTTT. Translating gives CSVEVRGRTQYF.

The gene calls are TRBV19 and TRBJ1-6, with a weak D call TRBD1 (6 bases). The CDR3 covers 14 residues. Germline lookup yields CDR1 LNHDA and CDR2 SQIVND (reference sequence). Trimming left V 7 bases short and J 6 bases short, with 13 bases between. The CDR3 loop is CASTQMDSNSPLHF. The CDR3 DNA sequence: TGTGCCAGTACCCAGATGGACAGTAATTCACCCCTCCACTTT. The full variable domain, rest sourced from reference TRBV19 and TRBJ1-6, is DGGITQSPKYLFRKEGQNVTLSCEQNLNHDAMYWYRQDPGQGLRLIYYSQIVNDFQKGDIAEGYSVSREKKESFPLTVTSAQKNPTAFYLCASTQMDSNSPLHFGNGTRLTVT.

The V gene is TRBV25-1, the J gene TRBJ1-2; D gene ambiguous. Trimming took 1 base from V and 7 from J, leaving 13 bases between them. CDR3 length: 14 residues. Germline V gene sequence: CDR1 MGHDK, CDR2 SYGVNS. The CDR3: CASSESGFRAGYTF. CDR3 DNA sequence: TGTGCCAGCAGTGAATCCGGGTTTAGGGCTGGCTACACCTTC.

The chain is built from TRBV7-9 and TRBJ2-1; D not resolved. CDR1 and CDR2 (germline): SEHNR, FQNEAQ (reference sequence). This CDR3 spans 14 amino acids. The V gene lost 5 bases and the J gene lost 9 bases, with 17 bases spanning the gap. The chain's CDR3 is CASSPPLDLVEQFF. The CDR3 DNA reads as TGTGCCAGCAGCCCGCCCCTAGACCTCGTTGAGCAGTTCTTC. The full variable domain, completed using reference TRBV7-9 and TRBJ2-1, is DTGVSQNPRHKITKRGQNVTFRCDPISEHNRLYWYRQTLGQGPEFLTYFQNEAQLEKSRLLSDRFSAERPKGSFSTLEIQRTEQGDSAMYLCASSPPLDLVEQFFGPGTRLTVL.

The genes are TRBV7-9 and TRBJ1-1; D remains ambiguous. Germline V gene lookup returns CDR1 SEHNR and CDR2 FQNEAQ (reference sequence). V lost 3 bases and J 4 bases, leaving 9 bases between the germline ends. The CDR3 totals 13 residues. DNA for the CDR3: TGTGCCAGCAGCTTCAGCTCGCTCACTGAAGCTTTCTTT. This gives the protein CASSFSSLTEAFF.